Below, 24 T cell receptor beta chains from the same sample are listed, as sequenced in a study of blood T cell repertoires in COVID-19. Some clones are missing from TCRdb's copy, which holds only in-frame ones; the method was immunoSEQ multiplex PCR. The sample gives more than 70,000 clones, roughly 73% of which show up once; 7.5% to 10% is in the top ten. Sequencing used peripheral blood. The source is a human donor in a cohort sampled during active COVID-19.

This clone was observed a handful of times. The rearrangement uses TRBV11-2 and TRBJ2-7; D remains ambiguous. CDR1 is SGHAT, CDR2 FQNNGV, per germline. Trimming took off 3 bases at V and 6 bases at J, with 9 bases between the two ends. The CDR3 is 12 amino acids. The CDR3 coding sequence is TGTGCCAGCAGCTTTACAGACCTCGAGCAGTACTTC. It codes for CASSFTDLEQYF.

This sequence joins TRBV2 and TRBJ1-1; unclear D gene. Trimming pared 5 bases from V and 3 bases from J, leaving 10 bases between. Germline assignment: CDR1 SNHLY and CDR2 FYNNEI. The CDR3 is 13 residues long. The chain's CDR3 is CASSLREDTEAFF. CDR3 nucleotide sequence: TGTGCCAGCAGTCTGCGGGAGGACACTGAAGCTTTCTTT.

J is TRBJ2-5 and V is TRBV9; 8 bases are shared with TRBD2. Germline V gene sequence: CDR1 SGDLS, CDR2 YYNGEE. This CDR3 has 15 amino acids. Trimming cost V 6 bases and J 1 base; bases outside gene matches: 8. The CDR3 region has the DNA TGTGCCAGCACCATAACGGGGGGGTTCCAAGAGACCCAGTACTTC. Protein product: CASTITGGFQETQYF.

This clone was seen just once. The chain carries TRBV9 and TRBJ2-7; 8 bases agree with TRBD2. The CDR3 covers 13 residues. V lost 3 bases to trimming and J lost 3 bases; unmatched junction nucleotides: 2. The germline V gene has CDR1 SGDLS and CDR2 YYNGEE. CDR3 amino acids: CASSAAGGYEQYF. The CDR3, as DNA: TGTGCCAGCAGCGCGGCGGGGGGCTACGAGCAGTACTTC. Combining the CDR3 with reference TRBV9 and TRBJ2-7 gives the whole variable domain DSGVTQTPKHLITATGQRVTLRCSPRSGDLSVYWYQQSLDQGLQFLIQYYNGEERAKGNILERFSAQQFPDLHSELNLSSLELGDSALYFCASSAAGGYEQYFGPGTRLTVT.

J is TRBJ2-7 and V is TRBV3-1 (or the pseudogene TRBV3-2); 8 nucleotides align to TRBD2. V lost 0 bases and J lost 2; bases outside the gene matches: 6. In germline, CDR1 is LGHDT, CDR2 YNNKEL (reference sequence). The CDR3 extends over 16 amino acids. The CDR3 spells CASSQDVTGGTYEQYF. CDR3 nucleotide sequence: TGTGCCAGCAGCCAAGATGTGACGGGGGGGACCTACGAGCAGTACTTC.

This clone was seen just once. The rearrangement uses TRBV4-3 and TRBJ2-2; 10 bases are a match to TRBD2. CDR3 length: 17 residues. V lost 1 base and J lost 6; bases outside the gene matches: 8. Per the germline V gene, CDR1 is LGHNA and CDR2 is YSLEER. The CDR3 here is CASSQGWSGGAAGELFF. DNA of the CDR3: TGCGCCAGCAGCCAAGGGTGGAGCGGGGGGGCGGCCGGGGAGCTGTTTTTT.

This clone has just one count. The chain carries TRBV3-1 (or the pseudogene TRBV3-2) and TRBJ1-2, with 9 bases lining up with TRBD1. The CDR3 contains 15 residues. Germline CDR1 reads LGHDT; CDR2 reads YNNKEL (reference sequence). J lost 4 bases, V lost 3 bases, and 6 bases had no gene match. The CDR3 sequence is CASSHRDRVVYGYTF. In nucleotides, the CDR3 is TGTGCCAGCAGCCACCGGGACAGGGTAGTCTATGGCTACACCTTC.

DNA for the CDR3: TGTGCCAGCAGCCGCGGGGCAGGCACTTATGGCTACACCTTC. Residues: CASSRGAGTYGYTF. V is TRBV6-5 and J is TRBJ1-2; weak D call: TRBD1 (5 bases). The CDR3 totals 14 residues. V was cut by 6 bases and J by 5 bases, with 16 bases left in between. The germline V gene encodes CDR1 MNHEY and CDR2 SVGAGI.

V is TRBV18 and J is TRBJ2-7; TRBD1 aligns across 12 bases. The V and J ends lost 4 bases and 7 bases, in that order; junction bases with no gene match: 14. This CDR3 is built from 17 residues. Germline loops: CDR1 KGHSH, CDR2 LQKENI. The CDR3 DNA reads as TGTGCCAGCTCACTACGACAGAGGGGACAGGGGGCCGGGGAGCAGTACTTC. It is translated as CASSLRQRGQGAGEQYF.

CDR3 bases: TGCGCCAGCAGCTTTACAGGCTCTGGGGCCAACGTCCTGACTTTC. Amino acid sequence: CASSFTGSGANVLTF. This chain uses TRBV5-1 with TRBJ2-6; D is perhaps TRBD1 (5 bases). Germline assignment: CDR1 SGHRS and CDR2 YFSETQ. CDR3 length equals 15 residues. V was trimmed by 2 bases and J by 0 bases, leaving 6 bases between them.

This clone came up once. The chain uses TRBV5-1 and TRBJ1-5, with TRBD1 matching 9 bases. V was clipped by 4 bases and J by 7 bases; unmatched bases: 9. Germline V gives CDR1 SGHRS, CDR2 YFSETQ. This CDR3 has 15 residues. The DNA for the CDR3 is TGCGCCAGCAGCCCTGGGACAGGGACTGGCCAGCCCCAGCATTTT. Translated, it gives CASSPGTGTGQPQHF.

The chain combines TRBV21-1 with TRBJ2-3; TRBD2 is the table's D call and was not checked against the DNA. TRBV21-1 is a documented pseudogene. The CDR3 loop spans 18 amino acids. The CDR3 here is CASTGTSGGEGGTDTQYF. CDR3 nucleotides: TGTGCCAGCACCGGGACTAGCGGGGGGGAAGGTGGCACAGATACGCAGTATTTT.

The chain uses TRBV7-9 and TRBJ1-1, with unresolved D. CDR1 is SEHNR and CDR2 is FQNEAQ in the germline V gene (reference sequence). The CDR3 sequence is 14 residues long. V lost 2 bases to trimming and J lost 0 bases, with 7 bases between them. For the CDR3, the DNA is TGTGCCAGCAGCTTACTTATCTTGAACACTGAAGCTTTCTTT. It specifies CASSLLILNTEAFF. Full variable domain (rest looked up from reference TRBV7-9 and TRBJ1-1): DTGVSQNPRHKITKRGQNVTFRCDPISEHNRLYWYRQTLGQGPEFLTYFQNEAQLEKSRLLSDRFSAERPKGSFSTLEIQRTEQGDSAMYLCASSLLILNTEAFFGQGTRLTVV.

This chain's CDR3 is CSVRVLQNSPLHF. CDR3 in DNA: TGCAGCGTTCGGGTCTTACAAAATTCACCCCTCCACTTT. The rearrangement uses TRBV29-1 and TRBJ1-6; no firm D call. Germline V gene sequence: CDR1 SQVTM, CDR2 ANQGSEA. This CDR3 spans 13 amino acids. V lost 5 bases and J 7 bases, leaving 12 bases between the germline ends.

About this clone itself: This sample includes further DNA sequences coding for the same CDR3. V gene TRBV6-5 combines with J gene TRBJ1-4, with D perhaps TRBD1 (5 bases). Germline assignment: CDR1 MNHEY and CDR2 SVGAGI. The CDR3 runs to 13 residues. Deletions cut 5 bases from V and 5 bases from J, with 9 bases between. The CDR3 bases are TGTGCCAGCAGTCGGGGACTAAATGAAAAACTGTTTTTT. Translation: CASSRGLNEKLFF.

The chain joins TRBV24-1 to TRBJ2-7; 9 nucleotides align to TRBD1. The V gene end was trimmed by 3 bases and the J gene end by 0 bases; junction bases not matched to a gene: 2. Germline CDR1 and CDR2: KGHDR and SFDVKD. This CDR3 is built from 15 residues. The CDR3 spells CATSDGQGSSYEQYF. DNA of the CDR3: TGTGCCACCAGTGATGGACAGGGGAGCTCCTACGAGCAGTACTTC.

The V call is TRBV7-2, the J call TRBJ2-7, with D perhaps TRBD1 (6 bases). Germline V gives CDR1 SGHTA, CDR2 FQGNSA. This CDR3 has 12 amino acids. Between the trimmed V and J ends, which lost 5 bases and 3 bases, there was a span of 8 bases. The CDR3 region is CASSGGYYEQYF. The CDR3, as DNA: TGTGCCAGCAGCGGGGGCTACTACGAGCAGTACTTC.

This clone was counted a single time. The J gene is TRBJ2-3, the V gene TRBV5-1; 8 bases are shared with TRBD2. Trimming cost V 2 bases and J 6 bases; bases outside gene matches: 14. The CDR3 is 17 amino acids. In germline, CDR1 is SGHRS, CDR2 YFSETQ. CDR3 loop: CASSFRRSSGGSDTQYF. CDR3 bases: TGCGCCAGCAGCTTTCGTAGGTCGAGCGGGGGATCGGATACGCAGTATTTT.

The chain uses TRBV6-2 or TRBV6-3 and TRBJ1-2, with unresolved D. Germline CDR1 is MNHEY and CDR2 is SVGEGT. The germline V and J ends were trimmed by 5 bases and 8 bases, with 9 bases remaining between them. CDR3 length: 11 amino acids. CDR3 region: CASSRTGGYTF. The CDR3 DNA sequence: TGTGCCAGCAGTAGGACGGGAGGCTACACCTTC.

The rearrangement joins TRBV12-3 or TRBV12-4 to TRBJ2-1, with TRBD1 matching over 9 bases. The CDR3 runs 13 residues. With V trimmed by 8 bases and J by 7 bases, 6 bases remained unmatched. The chain's CDR3 is CASGTQGANEQFF. The CDR3 region has the DNA TGTGCCAGCGGTACACAGGGGGCTAATGAGCAGTTCTTC.

This clone has just one count. This chain connects TRBV29-1 to TRBJ1-2, with TRBD1 matching over 7 bases. Germline V lookup: CDR1 SQVTM, CDR2 ANQGSEA. There are 11 residues in the CDR3. Trimming at V came to 7 bases and at J to 5 bases, leaving 4 bases not matched to a gene. CDR3 nucleotides: TGCAGCGAGGGACAGATTTATGGCTACACCTTC. This translates into CSEGQIYGYTF.

J is TRBJ1-3 and V is TRBV30; D gene ambiguous. The CDR3 is 13 residues long. V gave up 4 bases and J gave up 0 bases, with 7 bases separating them. CDR1 is GTSNPN and CDR2 is SVGIG in the germline V gene (reference sequence). The DNA of the CDR3 is TGTGCCTGGACAGCGATCTCTGGAAACACCATATATTTT. This gives the protein CAWTAISGNTIYF.

The chain recombines TRBV28 with TRBJ2-3; 8 nucleotides line up with TRBD2. The junction had 8 bases not matched to a gene; V was cut back by 2 bases and J by 1 base. This CDR3 contains 17 residues. CDR1 and CDR2 (germline): MDHEN, SYDVKM. The DNA of the CDR3 is TGTGCCAGCAGTTTAGACCGTAGCGGGGCTGGCACAGATACGCAGTATTTT. Protein product: CASSLDRSGAGTDTQYF.

The genes are TRBV11-3 and TRBJ2-7, with 8 bases fitting TRBD1. Germline-derived CDR1 and CDR2 are SGHNT and YENEEA. The CDR3 extends over 15 amino acids. The ends lost 5 bases at V and 3 bases at J; junction bases unmatched: 9. This CDR3 reads CASSTRTGFYYEQYF. DNA of the CDR3: TGTGCCAGCAGCACTCGGACAGGGTTCTACTACGAGCAGTACTTC.